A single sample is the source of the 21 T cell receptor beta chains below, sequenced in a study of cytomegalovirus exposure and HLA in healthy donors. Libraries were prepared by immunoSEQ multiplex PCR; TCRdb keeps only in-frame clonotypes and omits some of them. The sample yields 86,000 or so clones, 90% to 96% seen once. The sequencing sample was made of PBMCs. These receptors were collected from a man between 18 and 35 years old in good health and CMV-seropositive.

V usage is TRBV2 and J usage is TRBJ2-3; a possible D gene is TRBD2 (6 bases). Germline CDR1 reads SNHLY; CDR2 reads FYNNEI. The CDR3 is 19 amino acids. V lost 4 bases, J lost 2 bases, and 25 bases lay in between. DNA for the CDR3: TGTGCCAGCAGTGTATCCGCGGGGAACCGGGACGGATACACAGATACGCAGTATTTT. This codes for CASSVSAGNRDGYTDTQYF.

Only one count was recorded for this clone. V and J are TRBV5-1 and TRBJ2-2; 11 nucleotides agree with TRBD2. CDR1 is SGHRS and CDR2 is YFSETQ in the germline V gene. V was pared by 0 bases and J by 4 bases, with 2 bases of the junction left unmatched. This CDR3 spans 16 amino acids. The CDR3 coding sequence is TGCGCCAGCAGCTTGGTGACTAGCGGGATCACCGGGGAGCTGTTTTTT. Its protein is CASSLVTSGITGELFF.

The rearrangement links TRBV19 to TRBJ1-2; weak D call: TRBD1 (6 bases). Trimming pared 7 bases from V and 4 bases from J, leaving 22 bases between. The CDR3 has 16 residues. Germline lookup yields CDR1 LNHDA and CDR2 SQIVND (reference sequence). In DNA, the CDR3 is TGTGCCAGTACTCCCGGAACAGGGACCCTAGGCTATGGCTACACCTTC. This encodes CASTPGTGTLGYGYTF.

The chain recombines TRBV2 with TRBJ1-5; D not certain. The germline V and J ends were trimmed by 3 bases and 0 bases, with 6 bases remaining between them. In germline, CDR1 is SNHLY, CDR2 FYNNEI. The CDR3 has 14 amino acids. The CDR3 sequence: CASSDFYSNQPQHF. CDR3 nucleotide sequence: TGTGCCAGCAGTGATTTCTATAGCAATCAGCCCCAGCATTTT. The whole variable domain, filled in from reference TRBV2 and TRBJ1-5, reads EPEVTQTPSHQVTQMGQEVILRCVPISNHLYFYWYRQILGQKVEFLVSFYNNEISEKSEIFDDQFSVERPDGSNFTLKIRSTKLEDSAMYFCASSDFYSNQPQHFGDGTRLSIL.

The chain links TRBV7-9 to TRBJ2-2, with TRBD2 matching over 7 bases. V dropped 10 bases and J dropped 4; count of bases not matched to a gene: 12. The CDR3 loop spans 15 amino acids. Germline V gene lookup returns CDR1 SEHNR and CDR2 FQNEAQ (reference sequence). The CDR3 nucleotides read TGTGCCACCCCACCGGCGGGAGCCGGCACCGGGGAGCTGTTTTTT. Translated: CATPPAGAGTGELFF.

The CDR3 loop reads CASSSGGADTEAFF. The CDR3, as DNA: TGTGCCAGCTCATCAGGGGGCGCGGATACTGAAGCTTTCTTT. The V call is TRBV18, the J call TRBJ1-1; 8 nucleotides line up with TRBD1. Germline-derived CDR1 and CDR2 are KGHSH and LQKENI. The ends lost 5 bases at V and 5 bases at J; junction bases unmatched: 7. The CDR3 loop spans 14 amino acids. Supplemented by reference TRBV18 and TRBJ1-1, the full variable domain reads NAGVMQNPRHLVRRRGQEARLRCSPMKGHSHVYWYRQLPEEGLKFMVYLQKENIIDESGMPKERFSAEFPKEGPSILRIQQVVRGDSAAYFCASSSGGADTEAFFGQGTRLTVV.

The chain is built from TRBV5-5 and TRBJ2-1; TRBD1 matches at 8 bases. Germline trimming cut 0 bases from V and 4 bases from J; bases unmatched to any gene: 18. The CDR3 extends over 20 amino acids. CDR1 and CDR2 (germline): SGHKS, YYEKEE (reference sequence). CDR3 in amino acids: CASSLEANPGQVDPYNEQFF. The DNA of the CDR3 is TGTGCCAGCAGCTTGGAAGCCAACCCGGGACAGGTCGACCCTTACAATGAGCAGTTCTTC.

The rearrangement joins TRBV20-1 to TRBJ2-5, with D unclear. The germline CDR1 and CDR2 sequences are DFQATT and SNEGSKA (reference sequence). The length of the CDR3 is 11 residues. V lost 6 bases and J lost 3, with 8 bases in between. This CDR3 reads CSAEIEETQYF. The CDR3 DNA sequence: TGCAGTGCGGAGATCGAAGAGACCCAGTACTTC.

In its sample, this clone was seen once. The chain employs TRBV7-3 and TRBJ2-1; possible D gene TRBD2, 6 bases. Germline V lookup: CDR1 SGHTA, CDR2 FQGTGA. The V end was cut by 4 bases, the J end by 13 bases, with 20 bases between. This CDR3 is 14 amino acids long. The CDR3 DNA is TGTGCCAGCAGCTCTCCGGGACTTTCCGAGGAACAGTTCTTC. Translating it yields CASSSPGLSEEQFF. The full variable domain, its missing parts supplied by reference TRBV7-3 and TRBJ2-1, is GAGVSQTPSNKVTEKGKYVELRCDPISGHTALYWYRQSLGQGPEFLIYFQGTGAADDSGLPNDRFFAVRPEGSVSTLKIQRTERGDSAVYLCASSSPGLSEEQFFGPGTRLTVL.

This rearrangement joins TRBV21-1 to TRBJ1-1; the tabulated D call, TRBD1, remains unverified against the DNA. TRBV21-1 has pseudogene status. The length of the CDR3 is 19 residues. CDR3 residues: CASSKDLGQGIPTNTEAFF. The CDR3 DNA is TGTGCCAGCAGCAAAGACCTGGGACAGGGGATTCCTACGAACACTGAAGCTTTCTTT.

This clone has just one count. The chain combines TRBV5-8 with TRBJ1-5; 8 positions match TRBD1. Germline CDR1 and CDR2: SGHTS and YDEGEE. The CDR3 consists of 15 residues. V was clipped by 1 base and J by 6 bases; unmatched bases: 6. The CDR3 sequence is CASSLWGQDRQPQHF. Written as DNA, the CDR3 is TGTGCCAGCAGCTTGTGGGGACAGGATCGTCAGCCCCAGCATTTT.

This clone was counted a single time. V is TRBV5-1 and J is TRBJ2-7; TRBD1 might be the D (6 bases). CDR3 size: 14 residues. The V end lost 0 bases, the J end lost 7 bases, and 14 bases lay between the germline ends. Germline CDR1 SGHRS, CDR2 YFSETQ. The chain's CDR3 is CASSLGTGIEEQYF. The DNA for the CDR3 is TGCGCCAGCAGCTTGGGAACAGGGATCGAAGAGCAGTACTTC.

The chain's CDR3 is CASSPREREIGETQYF. CDR3 DNA: TGTGCCAGCAGCCCAAGGGAGCGGGAGATCGGAGAGACCCAGTACTTC. The chain joins TRBV7-2 to TRBJ2-5, with 8 bases identical to TRBD2. With 5 bases clipped from V and 4 bases from J, the junction kept 12 bases outside the gene matches. The CDR3 loop spans 16 amino acids. Germline V gene data show CDR1 as SGHTA and CDR2 as FQGNSA.

CDR3 sequence (DNA): TGTGCCAGCAGGCGTCCCGGGGACAGTCAGCCCCAGCATTTT. As protein: CASRRPGDSQPQHF. The chain recombines TRBV7-2 with TRBJ1-5, with TRBD1 matching 7 bases. This CDR3 region has 14 residues. CDR1 and CDR2 (germline): SGHTA, FQGNSA. After removal of 6 bases from V and 6 bases from J, the junction contained 8 bases not matched to a gene.

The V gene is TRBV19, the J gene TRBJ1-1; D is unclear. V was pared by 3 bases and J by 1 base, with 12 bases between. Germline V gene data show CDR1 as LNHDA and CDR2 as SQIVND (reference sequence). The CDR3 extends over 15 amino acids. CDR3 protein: CASSIGRGSNTEAFF. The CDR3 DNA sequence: TGTGCCAGTAGTATCGGCCGGGGATCGAACACTGAAGCTTTCTTT.

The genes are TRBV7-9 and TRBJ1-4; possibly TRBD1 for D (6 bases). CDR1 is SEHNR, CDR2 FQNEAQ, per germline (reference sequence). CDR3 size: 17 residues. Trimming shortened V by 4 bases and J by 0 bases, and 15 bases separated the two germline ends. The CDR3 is CASSSNRVTATNEKLFF. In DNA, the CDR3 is TGTGCCAGCAGCTCAAACAGGGTTACGGCAACTAATGAAAAACTGTTTTTT.

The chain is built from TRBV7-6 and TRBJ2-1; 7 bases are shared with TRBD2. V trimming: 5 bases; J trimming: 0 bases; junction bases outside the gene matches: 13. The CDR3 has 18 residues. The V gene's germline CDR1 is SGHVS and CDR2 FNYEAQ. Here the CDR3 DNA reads TGTGCCAGCAGCCGGGACCCCGTGGGGGGGAGCTCCTACAATGAGCAGTTCTTC. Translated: CASSRDPVGGSSYNEQFF.

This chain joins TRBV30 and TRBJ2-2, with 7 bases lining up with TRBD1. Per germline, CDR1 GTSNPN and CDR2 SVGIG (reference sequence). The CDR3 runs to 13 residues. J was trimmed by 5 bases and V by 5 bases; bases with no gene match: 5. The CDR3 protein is CAWSDRVTGELFF. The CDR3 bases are TGTGCCTGGTCTGACAGGGTGACCGGGGAGCTGTTTTTT.

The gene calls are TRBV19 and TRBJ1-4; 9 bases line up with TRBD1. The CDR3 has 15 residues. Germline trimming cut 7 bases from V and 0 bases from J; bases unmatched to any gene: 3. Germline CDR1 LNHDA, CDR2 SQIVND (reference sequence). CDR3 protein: CASTRQGATNEKLFF. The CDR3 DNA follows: TGTGCCAGTACGAGACAGGGGGCAACTAATGAAAAACTGTTTTTT.

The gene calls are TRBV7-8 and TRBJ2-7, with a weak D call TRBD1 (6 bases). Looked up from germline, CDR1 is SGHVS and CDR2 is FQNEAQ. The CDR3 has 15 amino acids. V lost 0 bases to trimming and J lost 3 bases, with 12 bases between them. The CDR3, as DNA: TGTGCCAGCAGCTTAGCGGCAGGGGAATACTACGAGCAGTACTTC. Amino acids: CASSLAAGEYYEQYF.

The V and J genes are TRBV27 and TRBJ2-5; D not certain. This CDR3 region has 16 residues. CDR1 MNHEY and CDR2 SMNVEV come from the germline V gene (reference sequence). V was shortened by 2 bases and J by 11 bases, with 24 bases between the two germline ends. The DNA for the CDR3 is TGTGCCAGCAGTTTAAATTACGCGGAGTATTCATATGGGCAGTACTTC. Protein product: CASSLNYAEYSYGQYF.